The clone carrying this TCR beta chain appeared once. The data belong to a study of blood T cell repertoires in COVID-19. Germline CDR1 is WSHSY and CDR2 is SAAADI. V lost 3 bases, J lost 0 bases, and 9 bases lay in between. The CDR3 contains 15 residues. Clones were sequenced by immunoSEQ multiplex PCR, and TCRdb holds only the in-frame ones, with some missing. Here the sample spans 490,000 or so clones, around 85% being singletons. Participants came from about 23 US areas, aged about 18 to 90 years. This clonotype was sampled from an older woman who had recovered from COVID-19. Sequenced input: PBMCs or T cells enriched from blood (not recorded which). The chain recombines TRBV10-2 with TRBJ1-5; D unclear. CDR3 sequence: CASSDEQNSNQPQHF. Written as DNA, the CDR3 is TGCGCCAGCAGTGATGAACAGAATAGCAATCAGCCCCAGCATTTT.